Each of the 24 T cell receptor beta chains below was sequenced from the same sample in a study of shared clonotypes between healthy human individuals. Repertoires were generated with immunoSEQ multiplex PCR, while TCRdb's copy carries only in-frame clones and drops some. The sample records 2.5 million or so clones, just over 90% being singletons. Sequencing was done on a sample of naive CD4+ T cells sorted from blood. The subset was: CD45RA+ positively selected. The receptors derive from a young man in good health.

CDR3 sequence reads: CASRDGAGANVLTF. The CDR3 DNA sequence: TGTGCCAGTAGGGACGGCGCTGGGGCCAACGTCCTGACTTTC. V gene TRBV19 combines with J gene TRBJ2-6; unclear D gene. Germline-derived CDR1 and CDR2 are LNHDA and SQIVND (reference sequence). This CDR3 region has 14 residues. Trimming left V 6 bases short and J 2 bases short, with 8 bases between. Full variable domain (remainder filled in from reference TRBV19 and TRBJ2-6): DGGITQSPKYLFRKEGQNVTLSCEQNLNHDAMYWYRQDPGQGLRLIYYSQIVNDFQKGDIAEGYSVSREKKESFPLTVTSAQKNPTAFYLCASRDGAGANVLTFGAGSRLTVL.

This clone came up once. The chain couples TRBV5-1 to TRBJ1-5, with a tentative D call TRBD1 (6 bases). In germline, CDR1 is SGHRS, CDR2 YFSETQ. The CDR3 length is 15 residues. V lost 7 bases to trimming and J lost 1 base, with 15 bases between them. The CDR3 loop reads CASSERGLSNQPQHF. The CDR3, as DNA: TGCGCCAGCTCCGAACGGGGGCTCAGCAATCAGCCCCAGCATTTT.

Worth noting for this clone: The same CDR3 can be traced to other DNA sequences in this sample. The chain links TRBV7-2 to TRBJ2-7; TRBD1 is a possible D gene (6 bases). Germline V gives CDR1 SGHTA, CDR2 FQGNSA. CDR3 length: 14 residues. Between the trimmed V and J ends, which lost 0 bases and 2 bases, there was a span of 8 bases. CDR3 DNA: TGTGCCAGCAGCTTAGCTCAGGGGCCCTACGAGCAGTACTTC. It codes for CASSLAQGPYEQYF.

The chain couples TRBV10-2 to TRBJ1-5, with 8 bases matching TRBD1. Germline V CDR1 and CDR2: WSHSY, SAAADI. J gave up 1 base and V 6 bases, and 5 bases lay outside the gene matches. This CDR3 has 15 amino acids. The CDR3: CASRGTGGSNQPQHF. The CDR3 region has the DNA TGCGCCAGCAGAGGGACAGGTGGAAGCAATCAGCCCCAGCATTTT.

V is TRBV5-1 and J is TRBJ2-7, with 10 nucleotides matching TRBD1. The trim removed 5 bases at V and 6 bases at J, leaving 5 bases unmatched. The CDR3 extends over 13 amino acids. CDR1 is SGHRS and CDR2 is YFSETQ in the germline V gene. This CDR3 is CASRGQGTSEQYF. CDR3 in DNA: TGCGCCAGCAGGGGACAGGGGACCAGCGAGCAGTACTTC.

This rearrangement joins TRBV7-9 to TRBJ2-1, with D maybe TRBD2 (6 bases). The CDR3 totals 15 residues. V lost 1 base, J lost 8 bases, and 15 bases lay in between. Germline V CDR1 and CDR2: SEHNR, FQNEAQ (reference sequence). The CDR3 is CASSLDGGVRDEQFF. Here the CDR3 DNA reads TGTGCCAGCAGCTTAGACGGCGGGGTGAGGGATGAGCAGTTCTTC.

The chain links TRBV5-1 to TRBJ2-5; 8 bases match TRBD1. Per the germline V gene, CDR1 is SGHRS and CDR2 is YFSETQ. The V gene end was trimmed by 4 bases and the J gene end by 5 bases; junction bases not matched to a gene: 7. The CDR3 is 14 amino acids. The CDR3 DNA is TGCGCCAGCAGCCCTGGACAGGGACTCGAGACCCAGTACTTC. Its protein is CASSPGQGLETQYF.

The chain recombines TRBV29-1 with TRBJ2-7, with D hard to call. There are 13 residues in the CDR3. The germline V gene has CDR1 SQVTM and CDR2 ANQGSEA. The V end was cut by 4 bases, the J end by 1 base, with 11 bases between. For the CDR3, the DNA is TGCAGCGTTGTTACCAGTGGATCCTACGAGCAGTACTTC. It is translated as CSVVTSGSYEQYF.

The chain is built from TRBV5-1 and TRBJ1-2, with D possibly TRBD1 on 6 matching bases. The CDR3 loop spans 13 amino acids. V was clipped by 4 bases and J by 4 bases, with 11 bases between them. Germline CDR1 reads SGHRS; CDR2 reads YFSETQ. For the CDR3, the DNA is TGCGCCAGCAGCCAAGGACAGTCCTATGGCTACACCTTC. Translated: CASSQGQSYGYTF.

As for this clone: This specimen includes other DNA sequences encoding the same CDR3. The chain employs TRBV5-1 and TRBJ1-5; D is undetermined. The CDR3 is 14 amino acids. V dropped 4 bases and J dropped 3 bases, with 11 bases sitting between them. The germline V gene encodes CDR1 SGHRS and CDR2 YFSETQ. CDR3 amino acids: CASSPGGHNQPQHF. In nucleotides, the CDR3 is TGCGCCAGCAGCCCGGGTGGGCACAATCAGCCCCAGCATTTT. Looking up the rest from reference TRBV5-1 and TRBJ1-5 gives the full variable domain: KAGVTQTPRYLIKTRGQQVTLSCSPISGHRSVSWYQQTPGQGLQFLFEYFSETQRNKGNFPGRFSGRQFSNSRSEMNVSTLELGDSALYLCASSPGGHNQPQHFGDGTRLSIL.

This chain connects TRBV2 to TRBJ2-3; perhaps TRBD2 as D (5 bases). This CDR3 comprises 14 residues. The V gene lost 7 bases and the J gene lost 2 bases, with 13 bases spanning the gap. From germline, CDR1 is SNHLY and CDR2 FYNNEI. The CDR3 sequence is CASTSFGSTDTQYF. The CDR3 region has the DNA TGTGCCAGCACTAGCTTTGGCTCCACAGATACGCAGTATTTT.

The chain joins TRBV10-2 to TRBJ1-3; D ambiguous. CDR1 is WSHSY, CDR2 SAAADI, per germline. V dropped 0 bases and J dropped 0 bases, with 12 bases sitting between them. This CDR3 spans 17 amino acids. CDR3 sequence reads: CASSESWARSSGNTIYF. The CDR3 region has the DNA TGCGCCAGCAGTGAGTCGTGGGCGCGGTCCTCTGGAAACACCATATATTTT.

This chain uses TRBV7-2 with TRBJ2-7; tentatively, D is TRBD2 (6 bases). This CDR3 region has 16 residues. Trimming left V 3 bases short and J 0 bases short, with 15 bases between. Per the germline V gene, CDR1 is SGHTA and CDR2 is FQGNSA. This CDR3 is CASSFVADLSSYEQYF. CDR3 nucleotides: TGTGCCAGCAGCTTCGTAGCGGATCTGAGCTCCTACGAGCAGTACTTC.

The chain carries TRBV6-9 and TRBJ2-1; D possibly matches TRBD1 or TRBD2 (5 bases each). Germline V gives CDR1 MNHGY, CDR2 SVAAGI. The CDR3 extends over 15 amino acids. V was cut by 3 bases and J by 0 bases, with 9 bases left in between. The CDR3 DNA reads TGTGCCAGCAGTTACCGGGGACCCTCCTACAATGAGCAGTTCTTC. Translating gives CASSYRGPSYNEQFF.

The rearrangement links TRBV15 to TRBJ1-5, with D perhaps TRBD1 (5 bases). V lost 0 bases to trimming and J lost 10 bases, with 16 bases between them. Germline values: CDR1 LNHNV, CDR2 YYDKDF (reference sequence). CDR3 size: 15 residues. Here the CDR3 DNA reads TGTGCCACCAGCAGAGATCCGGGACTAGCGGGACCCCAGCATTTT. Translation: CATSRDPGLAGPQHF.

The chain has TRBV6-6 and TRBJ2-3; TRBD2 matches 9 bases. Per germline, CDR1 MNHNY and CDR2 SVGAGI (reference sequence). V lost 8 bases, J lost 4 bases, and 7 bases stayed unmatched. The CDR3 contains 14 residues. CDR3 bases: TGTGCCAGCCGGAGCGGGAGGTTAGCAGATACGCAGTATTTT. Amino acids: CASRSGRLADTQYF.

V gene TRBV5-1 combines with J gene TRBJ2-2; perhaps TRBD1 as D (6 bases). CDR1 and CDR2 from the germline V gene are SGHRS and YFSETQ. The CDR3 is 15 amino acids. The ends were cut back, 7 bases at V and 4 bases at J, with 17 bases in the middle. The CDR3: CASLPNIGGTGELFF. The CDR3 DNA reads TGCGCCAGCCTGCCTAACATAGGGGGCACCGGGGAGCTGTTTTTT.

This clone was observed a single time. The genes are TRBV9 and TRBJ2-5, with D perhaps TRBD1 (6 bases). Trimming removed 8 bases at V and 2 bases at J, with 16 bases between. The CDR3 consists of 14 residues. The germline V gene encodes CDR1 SGDLS and CDR2 YYNGEE. CDR3 residues: CASGTGTLQETQYF. The CDR3 DNA follows: TGTGCCAGTGGGACCGGGACACTGCAAGAGACCCAGTACTTC.

The genes are TRBV2 and TRBJ1-5, with D maybe TRBD1 (5 bases). Trimming removed 8 bases from V and 3 bases from J, with 14 bases in between. Germline CDR1 SNHLY, CDR2 FYNNEI. The CDR3 contains 14 residues. CDR3 DNA sequence: TGTGCCAGCTGCGCCGGACACCCCAATCAGCCCCAGCATTTT. Its translation is CASCAGHPNQPQHF.

About this clone: This sample includes further DNA sequences coding for the same CDR3. The CDR3 coding sequence is TGTGCCTGGAGTGTACGCGGGGCAGATACGCAGTATTTT. Its protein product is CAWSVRGADTQYF. The chain carries TRBV30 and TRBJ2-3; tentatively, D is TRBD2 (6 bases). The germline V gene encodes CDR1 GTSNPN and CDR2 SVGIG (reference sequence). Trimming removed 0 bases at V and 4 bases at J, with 8 bases between. CDR3 length: 13 amino acids.

The rearrangement links TRBV30 to TRBJ2-6; no definite D call. The germline CDR1 and CDR2 sequences are GTSNPN and SVGIG (reference sequence). The CDR3 runs 17 residues. V was clipped by 6 bases and J by 0 bases, with 18 bases between them. In DNA, the CDR3 is TGTGCCTGCCCGAGCCAGAAGGTTATCTCTGGGGCCAACGTCCTGACTTTC. Its translation: CACPSQKVISGANVLTF.

This chain uses TRBV7-9 with TRBJ2-7, with 9 bases lining up with TRBD1. With V trimmed by 1 base and J by 5 bases, 6 bases remained unmatched. This CDR3 is built from 15 residues. Germline CDR1 and CDR2: SEHNR and FQNEAQ (reference sequence). Here the CDR3 reads CASSLGGTGLHEQYF. The CDR3 DNA sequence: TGTGCCAGCAGCTTAGGGGGGACAGGGCTCCACGAGCAGTACTTC.

V usage is TRBV19 and J usage is TRBJ1-3, with TRBD1 as a possible D gene (5 bases). The CDR3 runs 13 residues. Germline CDR1 and CDR2: LNHDA and SQIVND (reference sequence). Trimming shortened V by 5 bases and J by 8 bases, and 13 bases separated the two germline ends. The CDR3 reads CASSPRSGYTIYF. The CDR3 DNA reads TGTGCCAGTAGTCCGCGATCAGGGTACACCATATATTTT.

This clone was seen just once. The chain uses TRBV11-2 and TRBJ2-7; the match to TRBD1 covers 7 bases. This CDR3 has 12 amino acids. The V gene's germline CDR1 is SGHAT and CDR2 FQNNGV. With 5 bases clipped from V and 6 bases from J, the junction kept 4 bases outside the gene matches. The CDR3 loop is CASSLDRIEQYF. CDR3 sequence (DNA): TGTGCCAGCAGCCTGGACAGGATCGAGCAGTACTTC.